This TCR beta chain was obtained from a study of control samples from healthy donors and cancer patients. This clone was picked up one time. Per germline, CDR1 SGDLS and CDR2 YYNGEE. V was pared by 0 bases and J by 12 bases, with 13 bases between. This CDR3 contains 13 residues. Sequencing used immunoSEQ multiplex PCR; TCRdb keeps in-frame clones, though not all of them. The sample holds over 150,000 clones, approximately 94% seen once. V usage is TRBV9 and J usage is TRBJ2-4, with no clear D. The TCR comes from a man aged 35 to 55 in good health. The sample consisted of blood. CDR3: CASSVVSDATQYF. CDR3 nucleotides: TGTGCCAGCAGCGTAGTGTCAGACGCTACTCAGTACTTC. The variable domain in full, completed from reference TRBV9 and TRBJ2-4, reads DSGVTQTPKHLITATGQRVTLRCSPRSGDLSVYWYQQSLDQGLQFLIQYYNGEERAKGNILERFSAQQFPDLHSELNLSSLELGDSALYFCASSVVSDATQYFGAGTRLSVL.